This T cell receptor beta chain was retrieved from a study of T cell responses to AZD1222 COVID-19 vaccine. The CDR3 covers 15 residues. Per germline, CDR1 SGHNT and CDR2 YYREEE (reference sequence). J was trimmed by 6 bases and V by 4 bases; bases with no gene match: 12. Data came from immunoSEQ multiplex PCR; TCRdb stores just in-frame clones and leaves some out. There are fewer than 180,000 clones in the sample; 80% to 95% occur only once, and around 3.1% lies in the top ten. The specimen comprised peripheral blood, sampled 28 days after the second AZD1222 dose. The source of this sequence is an adult who received the AZD1222 COVID-19 vaccine. J is TRBJ2-7 and V is TRBV5-4; TRBD2 matches at 8 bases. The CDR3 region has the DNA TGTGCCAGCAGCCCGGGAGGGGTTCAGGTCGGCGAGCAGTACTTC. As protein: CASSPGGVQVGEQYF.